What follows are 11 T cell receptor beta chains derived from one specimen sequenced in a study of beta chain features in type 1 diabetes. Expressed TCRB transcripts were sequenced after all isolated RNA was converted to cDNA. The protocol was immunoSEQ multiplex PCR, while the TCRdb copy is restricted to in-frame clones and leaves out a portion. The table lists 350,000 to 400,000 clones, over 13% of them singletons. The sequenced sample was naive CD4+ T cells from blood. The receptors were sampled from a woman under 30 in good health.

Only a few counts were recorded for this clone. The rearrangement uses TRBV25-1 and TRBJ1-1, with TRBD1 matching over 8 bases. Germline values: CDR1 MGHDK, CDR2 SYGVNS. Losses at the gene ends were 2 bases for V and 5 bases for J; bases not matched to a gene: 4. The CDR3 has 14 residues. The DNA for the CDR3 is TGTGCCAGCAGTGAAACGGACAGGGCGACTGAAGCTTTCTTT. It translates to CASSETDRATEAFF.

The table lists this clone with a few counts. This chain uses TRBV30 with TRBJ2-7, with D tentatively TRBD1 (5 bases). The CDR3 spans 16 residues. Trimming left V 2 bases short and J 0 bases short, with 17 bases between. Germline CDR1 and CDR2: GTSNPN and SVGIG (reference sequence). The CDR3 spells CAWSPSTPQGSYEQYF. The CDR3 nucleotides are TGTGCCTGGAGTCCCTCCACCCCCCAGGGCTCCTACGAGCAGTACTTC.

This chain joins TRBV5-1 and TRBJ2-5; D possibly corresponds to TRBD2 (5 bases). This CDR3 spans 14 amino acids. Trimming left V 0 bases short and J 5 bases short, with 11 bases between. Germline loops: CDR1 SGHRS, CDR2 YFSETQ. CDR3 DNA sequence: TGCGCCAGCAGCTTGGCCGGGGTTGAGGAGACCCAGTACTTC. Protein sequence: CASSLAGVEETQYF.

In its sample, this clone was seen a few times. The V and J genes are TRBV28 and TRBJ2-7; weak D call: TRBD2 (6 bases). Trimming took off 8 bases at V and 2 bases at J, with 16 bases between the two ends. The CDR3 consists of 14 residues. Germline CDR1 reads MDHEN; CDR2 reads SYDVKM. Written as DNA, the CDR3 is TGTGCCAGCCGGAATAGCGGAAACCCCTACGAGCAGTACTTC. Protein sequence: CASRNSGNPYEQYF.

This clone was recorded a few times. This rearrangement joins TRBV18 to TRBJ1-4; D remains unclear. This CDR3 comprises 12 residues. Germline CDR1 and CDR2: KGHSH and LQKENI. V shed 6 bases and J shed 5 bases, with 7 bases lying between them. CDR3 amino acids: CASSRNNEKLFF. The CDR3 DNA reads as TGTGCCAGCTCGAGAAACAATGAAAAACTGTTTTTT.

This clone turned up a few times. The rearrangement links TRBV7-2 to TRBJ2-7; no definite D call. Germline values: CDR1 SGHTA, CDR2 FQGNSA. The V and J ends lost 5 bases and 0 bases respectively, with 14 bases between them. CDR3 size: 15 residues. This CDR3 reads CASSLGRQISYEQYF. The CDR3 DNA reads as TGTGCCAGCAGCCTGGGCCGACAAATCTCCTACGAGCAGTACTTC. Full variable domain (missing parts from reference TRBV7-2 and TRBJ2-7): GAGVSQSPSNKVTEKGKDVELRCDPISGHTALYWYRQSLGQGLEFLIYFQGNSAPDKSGLPSDRFSAERTGGSVSTLTIQRTQQEDSAVYLCASSLGRQISYEQYFGPGTRLTVT.

A few counts support this clone. V is TRBV6-5 and J is TRBJ1-2, with a tentative D call TRBD1 (6 bases). The CDR3 is 16 residues long. Trimming shortened V by 4 bases and J by 4 bases, and 19 bases separated the two germline ends. CDR1 and CDR2 from the germline V gene are MNHEY and SVGAGI. In nucleotides, the CDR3 is TGTGCCAGCAGTTCCTCAGGACAGAGTGGAAGCTATGGCTACACCTTC. It is translated as CASSSSGQSGSYGYTF.

This clone was counted only a few times. The chain couples TRBV6-5 to TRBJ2-7; TRBD1 matches 7 bases. Germline trimming cut 2 bases from V and 4 bases from J; bases unmatched to any gene: 8. The CDR3 loop spans 15 amino acids. The germline CDR1 and CDR2 sequences are MNHEY and SVGAGI. The CDR3 reads CASSYTGQSFYEQYF. The CDR3 DNA sequence: TGTGCCAGCAGTTACACGGGACAGAGTTTTTACGAGCAGTACTTC.

The gene calls are TRBV9 and TRBJ2-1, with TRBD2 identical over 10 bases. Trimming cost V 7 bases and J 1 base; bases outside gene matches: 2. The length of the CDR3 is 14 residues. Germline assignment: CDR1 SGDLS and CDR2 YYNGEE. CDR3: CASGAGGSYNEQFF. The CDR3 DNA is TGTGCCAGCGGAGCGGGAGGGTCCTACAATGAGCAGTTCTTC.

The V gene is TRBV29-1, the J gene TRBJ2-1, with 8 bases matching TRBD1. The CDR3 loop spans 13 amino acids. The J segment lost 15 bases and the V segment lost 3 bases, leaving 13 bases of the junction unmatched. The germline V gene has CDR1 SQVTM and CDR2 ANQGSEA. The CDR3 nucleotides read TGCAGCGTTGAGGGACAGGTCTCGATTTTCCGGTTCTTC. This encodes CSVEGQVSIFRFF.

V is TRBV30 and J is TRBJ2-2; 10 nucleotides align to TRBD1. This CDR3 comprises 15 residues. With V trimmed by 3 bases and J by 6 bases, 7 bases remained unmatched. Germline V gives CDR1 GTSNPN, CDR2 SVGIG (reference sequence). CDR3 in amino acids: CAWSPGTGVSGELFF. In DNA form, the CDR3 reads TGTGCCTGGAGCCCCGGGACAGGGGTCTCCGGGGAGCTGTTTTTT.